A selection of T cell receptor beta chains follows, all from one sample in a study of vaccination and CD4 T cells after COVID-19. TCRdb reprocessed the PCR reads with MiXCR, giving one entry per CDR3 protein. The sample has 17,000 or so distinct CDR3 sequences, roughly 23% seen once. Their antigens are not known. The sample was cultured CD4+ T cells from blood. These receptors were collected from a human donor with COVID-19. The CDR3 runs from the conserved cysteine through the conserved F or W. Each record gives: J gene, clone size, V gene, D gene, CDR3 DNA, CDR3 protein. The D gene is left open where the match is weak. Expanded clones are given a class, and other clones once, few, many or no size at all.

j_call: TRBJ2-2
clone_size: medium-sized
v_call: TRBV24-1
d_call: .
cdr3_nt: TGTGCCACCAGTAGGAACAGCGCGAACACCGGGGAGCTGTTTTTT
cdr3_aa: CATSRNSANTGELFF

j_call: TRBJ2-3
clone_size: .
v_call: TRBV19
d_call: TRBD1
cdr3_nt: TGTGCCAGTAATTTCCAGGGGGCGAATACGCAGTATTTT
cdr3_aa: CASNFQGANTQYF

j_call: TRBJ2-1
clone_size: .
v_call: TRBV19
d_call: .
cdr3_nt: TGTGCCAGTAGTATTCCCCGTGACAGTACCTACAATGAGCAGTTCTTC
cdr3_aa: CASSIPRDSTYNEQFF

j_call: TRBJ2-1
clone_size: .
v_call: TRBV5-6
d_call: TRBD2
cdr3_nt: TGTGCCAGCAGCTTGGCCGGCCTAGCGGGGGACAATGAGCAGTTCTTC
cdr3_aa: CASSLAGLAGDNEQFF

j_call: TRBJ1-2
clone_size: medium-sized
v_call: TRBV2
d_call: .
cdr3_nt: TGTGCCAGCAGCCCTCCGGACCGAAATAACTATGGCTACACCTTC
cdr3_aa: CASSPPDRNNYGYTF

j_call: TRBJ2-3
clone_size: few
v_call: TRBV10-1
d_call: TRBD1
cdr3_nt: TGCGCCAGCAGTGGTCCGGGACAGGGGGCTGGCACAGATACGCAGTATTTT
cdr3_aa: CASSGPGQGAGTDTQYF

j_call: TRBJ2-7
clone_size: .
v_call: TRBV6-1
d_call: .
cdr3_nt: TGTGCCAGCCGGTGGGTGGCGGACAAGGCTTACGAGCAGTACTTC
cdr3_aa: CASRWVADKAYEQYF

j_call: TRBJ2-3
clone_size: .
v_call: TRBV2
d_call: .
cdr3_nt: TGTGCCAGCAGGGAGACAGGCTCCCCTCCGCAGTATTTT
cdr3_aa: CASRETGSPPQYF

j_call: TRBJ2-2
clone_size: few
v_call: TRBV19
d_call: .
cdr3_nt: TGTGCCAGTAGTATCGGCGGGACGAACACCGGGGAGCTGTTTTTT
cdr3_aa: CASSIGGTNTGELFF

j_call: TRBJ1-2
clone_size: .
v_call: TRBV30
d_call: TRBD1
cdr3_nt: TGTGCCTGGATGGGACAGGGGCACTATGGCTACACCTTC
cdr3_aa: CAWMGQGHYGYTF

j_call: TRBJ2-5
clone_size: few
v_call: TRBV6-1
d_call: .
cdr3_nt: TGTGCCAGCAGATTAGCGCTTCCAGAGACCCAGTACTTC
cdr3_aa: CASRLALPETQYF

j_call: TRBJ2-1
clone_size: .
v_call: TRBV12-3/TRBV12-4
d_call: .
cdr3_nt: TGTGCCAGCAGTCTGGGGAATGAGCAGTTCTTC
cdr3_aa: CASSLGNEQFF

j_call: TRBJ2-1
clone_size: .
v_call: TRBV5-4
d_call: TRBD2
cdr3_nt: TGCGCCAGCAGCCAAGGGACTAGCGGGGGGTGGGAGCAGTTCTTC
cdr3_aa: CASSQGTSGGWEQFF

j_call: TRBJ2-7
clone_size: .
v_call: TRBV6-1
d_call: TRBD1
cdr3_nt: TGTGCCAGCAGAGGGACAGGGGGCTTGAACGAGCAGTACTTC
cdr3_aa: CASRGTGGLNEQYF

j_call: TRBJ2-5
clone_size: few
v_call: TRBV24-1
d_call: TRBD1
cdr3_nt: TGTGCCACCAGTCCGGGACAGGGGGGAGAGACCCAGTACTTC
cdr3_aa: CATSPGQGGETQYF

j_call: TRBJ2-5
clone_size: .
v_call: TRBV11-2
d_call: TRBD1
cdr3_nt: TGTGCCAGCAGCTTCGGGACAGGGCAAGAGACCCAGTACTTC
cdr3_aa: CASSFGTGQETQYF